This T cell receptor beta chain was documented in a study of vaccination effects on CD4 cells after COVID-19. Overall study context: Two-dose BNT162b2 or mRNA-1273 vaccination was given to participants. Study-level points and caveats: There was marked clonal contraction among infection- and vaccine-induced clones late after vaccination. Only 1 of 255 vaccine-induced clones from healthy vaccinees cross-reacted with common cold coronaviruses.

Clones were sequenced by immunoSEQ multiplex PCR, and TCRdb holds only the in-frame ones, with some missing. Among tens of thousands of clones listed, roughly 72% were seen once. The CDR3 length is 14 residues. The ends were cut back, 7 bases at V and 4 bases at J, with 17 bases in the middle. Germline V CDR1 and CDR2: SGHDT, YYEEEE. This clone came up once. As yet, its antigen is unknown. The ViraFEST assay expanded antigen-specific CD4+ T cells with viral peptide pools before sequencing. Once cultured for roughly ten days, the cells underwent separation to obtain CD4+ T cells. No vaccinee had earlier SARS-CoV-2 infection, and nucleocapsid antibodies were negative. Half-medium replacement with IL-2 medium occurred on days 3 and 7.

The rearrangement links TRBV5-6 to TRBJ2-5; either TRBD1 or TRBD2 may supply D (5 bases each). This sequence originates from a human donor who received a COVID-19 vaccine. Here the sequenced sample was CD4+ T cells from PBMCs cultured with HCoV-OC43 spike peptides, taken before COVID-19 vaccination. Noted subset: HCoV-OC43 spike overlapping peptide pool stimulation. The DNA for the CDR3 is TGTGCCAGCCGGCTAATGGGGGTTGGAGAGACCCAGTACTTC. Its protein is CASRLMGVGETQYF.